This entry lists 13 T cell receptor beta chains sequenced from one sample in a study of CD8+CD57+ T cells in acquired aplastic anemia. TCR beta VDJ and CDR3 were profiled, and genomic DNA was the template. TCRdb reprocessed the reads with MiXCR, giving one entry per CDR3 protein. The table shows 300,000 or so distinct CDR3 sequences, with approximately 56% occurring only once. The sample taken for sequencing was sorted CD4+, CD8+, or CD8+CD57+ T cells (not recorded which) from PBMCs. All receptors derive from a human donor with severe aplastic anemia or a healthy control (not recorded which).

The gene calls are TRBV29-1 and TRBJ1-5, with TRBD1 identical over 7 bases. V trimming: 5 bases; J trimming: 6 bases; junction bases outside the gene matches: 7. The CDR3 is made up of 13 amino acids. In germline, CDR1 is SQVTM, CDR2 ANQGSEA. In nucleotides, the CDR3 is TGCAGCGTTTTAACAGGGGTGAGTCAGCCCCAGCATTTT. As protein: CSVLTGVSQPQHF.

This clonotype was counted ten times or more. The J gene is TRBJ2-3, the V gene TRBV9, with 12 bases aligning to TRBD2. This CDR3 contains 17 residues. Germline V gene data show CDR1 as SGDLS and CDR2 as YYNGEE. After removal of 0 bases from V and 6 bases from J, the junction contained 8 bases not matched to a gene. The CDR3 bases are TGTGCCAGCAGCGTAGATCCTAGCGGGGGGGCCTGGGATACGCAGTATTTT. Translated, it gives CASSVDPSGGAWDTQYF.

This clonotype was counted ten times or more. The genes are TRBV2 and TRBJ2-2, with D possibly TRBD1 on 6 matching bases. V lost 6 bases and J 0 bases, leaving 14 bases between the germline ends. The CDR3 is 16 amino acids. Germline V lookup: CDR1 SNHLY, CDR2 FYNNEI. CDR3 bases: TGTGCCAGCAGAGGGGACATCTACGCGAACACCGGGGAGCTGTTTTTT. Amino acids: CASRGDIYANTGELFF.

Worth noting for this clonotype: The conserved phenylalanine or tryptophan normally closing the CDR3 is absent here, so this likely arose from a read error. The rearrangement joins TRBV24-1 to TRBJ1-5, with 7 bases fitting TRBD1. J gave up 2 bases and V 11 bases, and 8 bases lay outside the gene matches. Germline V gene data show CDR1 as KGHDR and CDR2 as SFDVKD. This CDR3 comprises 14 residues. The CDR3 protein is CASSPGQGNQPQHL. The CDR3 DNA reads as TGTGCCAGCAGCCCCGGACAGGGCAATCAGCCCCAGCATCTT.

The chain recombines TRBV7-8 with TRBJ2-3; 13 bases align to TRBD2. From germline, CDR1 is SGHVS and CDR2 FQNEAQ. The CDR3 length is 16 residues. V shed 3 bases and J 5 bases; nucleotides not matched to a gene: 5. The CDR3 sequence: CASSLTSGGLGDTQYF. The CDR3, as DNA: TGTGCCAGCAGCTTGACTAGCGGGGGGTTGGGAGATACGCAGTATTTT.

This clonotype has ten or more counts. This sequence joins TRBV7-9 and TRBJ1-5; no clear D. From germline, CDR1 is SEHNR and CDR2 FQNEAQ (reference sequence). This CDR3 region has 12 residues. Trimming cost V 1 base and J 4 bases, with 2 bases left between them. CDR3 sequence reads: CASSLENQPQHF. CDR3 in DNA: TGTGCCAGCAGCTTAGAAAATCAGCCCCAGCATTTT. The full variable domain, completed using reference TRBV7-9 and TRBJ1-5, is DTGVSQNPRHKITKRGQNVTFRCDPISEHNRLYWYRQTLGQGPEFLTYFQNEAQLEKSRLLSDRFSAERPKGSFSTLEIQRTEQGDSAMYLCASSLENQPQHFGDGTRLSIL.

The rearrangement joins TRBV7-2 to TRBJ1-2; the D is unclear. Trimming pared 2 bases from V and 5 bases from J, leaving 9 bases between. The CDR3 sequence is 13 residues long. Germline CDR1 and CDR2: SGHTA and FQGNSA. The chain's CDR3 is CASSLSGIYGYTF. CDR3 sequence (DNA): TGTGCCAGCAGCTTATCCGGGATTTATGGCTACACCTTC.

This clonotype was seen once. This chain joins TRBV5-4 and TRBJ2-6, with a possible D match to TRBD1 (6 bases). This CDR3 comprises 21 residues. Germline V gives CDR1 SGHNT, CDR2 YYREEE (reference sequence). Trimming took off 2 bases at V and 2 bases at J, with 26 bases between the two ends. The CDR3 here is CASSLGGWGPTGTTGANVLTF. The DNA of the CDR3 is TGTGCCAGCAGCTTAGGGGGTTGGGGACCGACCGGGACGACTGGGGCCAACGTCCTGACTTTC.

V and J are TRBV2 and TRBJ2-7, with 12 bases that match TRBD2. CDR3 length equals 15 residues. The V and J ends lost 8 bases and 0 bases, in that order; junction bases with no gene match: 5. In germline, CDR1 is SNHLY, CDR2 FYNNEI. CDR3 residues: CASAAGLAGSYEQYF. The CDR3 DNA reads as TGTGCCAGCGCAGCGGGACTAGCGGGCTCCTACGAGCAGTACTTC.

The rearrangement links TRBV7-3 to TRBJ2-2; perhaps TRBD2 as D (6 bases). The CDR3 consists of 16 residues. Trimming took off 2 bases at V and 0 bases at J, with 10 bases between the two ends. Germline V gene sequence: CDR1 SGHTA, CDR2 FQGTGA. The CDR3 loop reads CASSLAAGTNTGELFF. The CDR3 nucleotides are TGTGCCAGCAGCTTAGCCGCGGGGACGAACACCGGGGAGCTGTTTTTT.

The chain joins TRBV29-1 to TRBJ1-2; no definite D call. In germline, CDR1 is SQVTM, CDR2 ANQGSEA. V was trimmed by 7 bases and J by 6 bases, leaving 18 bases between them. This CDR3 comprises 13 residues. The CDR3, as DNA: TGCAGCGCCCGAATAGGTAGGGCTAATGGCTACACCTTC. It is translated as CSARIGRANGYTF.

V gene TRBV16 combines with J gene TRBJ2-3, with 7 nucleotides matching TRBD2. With 8 bases clipped from V and 0 bases from J, the junction kept 5 bases outside the gene matches. The CDR3 is 14 amino acids. Per germline, CDR1 KGHSY and CDR2 FQNENV. The chain's CDR3 is CASERDGSTDTQYF. The CDR3 coding sequence is TGTGCCAGCGAGCGGGACGGAAGCACAGATACGCAGTATTTT.

The chain's CDR3 is CSARPLTGGDEQYF. The CDR3 DNA is TGCAGTGCTAGACCCCTAACAGGGGGGGACGAGCAGTACTTC. V is TRBV20-1 and J is TRBJ2-7, with a possible D match to TRBD1 (8 bases). The CDR3 length is 14 residues. V shed 2 bases and J shed 5 bases, with 16 bases lying between them. The germline V gene has CDR1 DFQATT and CDR2 SNEGSKA (reference sequence).